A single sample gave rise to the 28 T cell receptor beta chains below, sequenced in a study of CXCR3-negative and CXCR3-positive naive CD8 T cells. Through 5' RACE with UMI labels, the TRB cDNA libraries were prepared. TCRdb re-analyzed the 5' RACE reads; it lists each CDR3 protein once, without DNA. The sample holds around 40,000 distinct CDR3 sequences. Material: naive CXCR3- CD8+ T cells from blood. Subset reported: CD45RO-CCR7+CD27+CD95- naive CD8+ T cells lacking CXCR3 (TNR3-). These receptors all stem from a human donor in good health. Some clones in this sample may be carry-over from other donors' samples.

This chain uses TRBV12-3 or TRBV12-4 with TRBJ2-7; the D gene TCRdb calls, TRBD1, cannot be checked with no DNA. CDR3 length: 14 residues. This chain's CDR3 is CASSLRTGGYEQYF.

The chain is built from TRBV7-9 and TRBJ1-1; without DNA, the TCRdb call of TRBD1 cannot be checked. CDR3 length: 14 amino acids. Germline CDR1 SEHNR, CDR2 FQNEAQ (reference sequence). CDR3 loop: CASSVGQGNTEAFF.

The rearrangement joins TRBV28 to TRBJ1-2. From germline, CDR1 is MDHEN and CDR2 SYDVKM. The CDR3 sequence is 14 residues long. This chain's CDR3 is CASSLRHRDYGYTF.

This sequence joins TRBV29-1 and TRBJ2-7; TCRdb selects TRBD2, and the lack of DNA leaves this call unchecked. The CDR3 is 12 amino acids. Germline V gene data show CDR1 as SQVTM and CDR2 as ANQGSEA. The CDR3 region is CSVRGPGLEQYF.

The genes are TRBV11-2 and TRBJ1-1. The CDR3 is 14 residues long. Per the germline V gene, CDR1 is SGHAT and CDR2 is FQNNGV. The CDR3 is CASSWTLVTLGAFF. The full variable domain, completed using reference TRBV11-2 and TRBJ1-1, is EAGVAQSPRYKIIEKRQSVAFWCNPISGHATLYWYQQILGQGPKLLIQFQNNGVVDDSQLPKDRFSAERLKGVDSTLKIQPAKLEDSAVYLCASSWTLVTLGAFFGQGTRLTVV.

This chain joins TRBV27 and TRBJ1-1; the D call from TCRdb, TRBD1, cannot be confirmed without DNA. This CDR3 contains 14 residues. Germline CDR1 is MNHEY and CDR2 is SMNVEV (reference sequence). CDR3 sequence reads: CASSFTTGTTEAFF.

The chain's CDR3 is CASSEGPGETQYF. V usage is TRBV6-4 and J usage is TRBJ2-5; as DNA is missing, the TRBD1 call by TCRdb cannot be tested. CDR3 length equals 13 residues. Germline V lookup: CDR1 MRHNA, CDR2 SNTAGT.

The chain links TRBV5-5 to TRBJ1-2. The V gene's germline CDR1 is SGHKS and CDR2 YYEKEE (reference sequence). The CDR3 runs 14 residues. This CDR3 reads CASSQEKGNYGYTF.

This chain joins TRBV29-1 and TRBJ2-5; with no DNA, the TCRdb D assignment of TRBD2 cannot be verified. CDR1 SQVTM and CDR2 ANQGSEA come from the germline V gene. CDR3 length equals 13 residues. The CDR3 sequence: CSVELAGKETQYF.

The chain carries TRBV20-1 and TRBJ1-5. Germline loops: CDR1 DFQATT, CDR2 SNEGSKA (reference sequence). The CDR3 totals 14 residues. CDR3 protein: CSASRIPSNQPQHF.

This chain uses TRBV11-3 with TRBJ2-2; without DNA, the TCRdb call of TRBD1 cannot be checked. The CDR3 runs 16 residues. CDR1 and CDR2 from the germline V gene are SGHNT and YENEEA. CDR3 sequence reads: CASSLRGQGDTGELFF.

The CDR3 sequence is CASSLSGPSGELFF. The chain employs TRBV28 and TRBJ2-2; TCRdb reports TRBD2, a call that lacks DNA to check it against. Germline values: CDR1 MDHEN, CDR2 SYDVKM. CDR3 size: 14 residues.

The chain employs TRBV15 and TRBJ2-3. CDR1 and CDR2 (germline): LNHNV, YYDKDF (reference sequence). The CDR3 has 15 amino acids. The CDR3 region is CATQDDTRRTDTQYF.

The CDR3 sequence is CASSRSENYGYTF. V usage is TRBV7-9 and J usage is TRBJ1-2. Germline loops: CDR1 SEHNR, CDR2 FQNEAQ (reference sequence). This CDR3 has 13 amino acids.

The chain's CDR3 is CSVEGGDRGYEQYF. The gene calls are TRBV29-1 and TRBJ2-7; TCRdb selects TRBD1, and the lack of DNA leaves this call unchecked. The CDR3 extends over 14 amino acids. Germline lookup yields CDR1 SQVTM and CDR2 ANQGSEA.

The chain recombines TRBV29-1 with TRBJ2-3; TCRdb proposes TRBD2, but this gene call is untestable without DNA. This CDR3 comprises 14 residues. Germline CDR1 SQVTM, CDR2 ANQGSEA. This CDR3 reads CSVTSGGAVDTQYF.

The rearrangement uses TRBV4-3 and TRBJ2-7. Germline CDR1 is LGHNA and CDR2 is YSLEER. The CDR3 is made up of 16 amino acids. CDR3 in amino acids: CASSQDGVDGKYEQYF.

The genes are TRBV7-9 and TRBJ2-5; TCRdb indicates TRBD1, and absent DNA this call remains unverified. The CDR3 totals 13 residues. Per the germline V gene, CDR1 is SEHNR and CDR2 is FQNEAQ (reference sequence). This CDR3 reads CASSSTPRETQYF.

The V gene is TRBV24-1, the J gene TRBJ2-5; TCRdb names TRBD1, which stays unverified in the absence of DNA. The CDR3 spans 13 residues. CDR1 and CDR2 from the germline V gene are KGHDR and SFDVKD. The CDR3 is CATGGQGPETQYF.

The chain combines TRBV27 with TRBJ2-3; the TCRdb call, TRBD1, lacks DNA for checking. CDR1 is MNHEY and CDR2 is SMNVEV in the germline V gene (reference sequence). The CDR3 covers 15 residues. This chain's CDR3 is CASSPGTVPGDTQYF.

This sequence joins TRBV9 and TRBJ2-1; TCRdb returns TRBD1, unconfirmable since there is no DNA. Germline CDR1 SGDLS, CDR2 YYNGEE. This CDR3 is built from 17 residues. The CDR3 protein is CASSLHRQGGSYNEQFF.

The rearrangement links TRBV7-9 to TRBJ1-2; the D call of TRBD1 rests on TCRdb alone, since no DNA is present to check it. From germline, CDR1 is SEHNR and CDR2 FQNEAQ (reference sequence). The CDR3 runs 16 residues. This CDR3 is CASSLKDREANYGYTF. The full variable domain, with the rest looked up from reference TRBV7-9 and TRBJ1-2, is DTGVSQNPRHKITKRGQNVTFRCDPISEHNRLYWYRQTLGQGPEFLTYFQNEAQLEKSRLLSDRFSAERPKGSFSTLEIQRTEQGDSAMYLCASSLKDREANYGYTFGSGTRLTVV.

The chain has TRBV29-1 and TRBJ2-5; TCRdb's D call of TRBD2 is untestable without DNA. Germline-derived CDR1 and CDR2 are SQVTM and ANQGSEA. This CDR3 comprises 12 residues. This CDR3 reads CSAWRAGETQYF.

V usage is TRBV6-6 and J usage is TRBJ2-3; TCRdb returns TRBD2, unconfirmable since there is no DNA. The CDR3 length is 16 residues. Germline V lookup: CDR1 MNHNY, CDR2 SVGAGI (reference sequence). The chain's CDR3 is CASSPPLAGGTDTQYF.

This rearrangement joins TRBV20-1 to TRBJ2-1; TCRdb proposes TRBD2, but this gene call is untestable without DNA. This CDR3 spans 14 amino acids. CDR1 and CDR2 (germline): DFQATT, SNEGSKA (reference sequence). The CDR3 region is CSARSGDLYNEQFF.

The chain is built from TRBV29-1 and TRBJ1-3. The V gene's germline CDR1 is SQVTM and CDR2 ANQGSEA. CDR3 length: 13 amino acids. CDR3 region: CSVEGDSGNTIYF.

The CDR3: CASSLGVAGQRYGYTF. The rearrangement links TRBV7-2 to TRBJ1-2; no DNA is available, so the TRBD1 call from TCRdb remains unchecked. The CDR3 is made up of 16 amino acids. Germline V lookup: CDR1 SGHTA, CDR2 FQGNSA.

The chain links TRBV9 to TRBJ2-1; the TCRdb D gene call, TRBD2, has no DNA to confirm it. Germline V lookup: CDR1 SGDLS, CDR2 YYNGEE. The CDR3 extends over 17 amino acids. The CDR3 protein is CASSVAQGASAPNEQFF.